A selection of T cell receptor beta chains follows, all from one sample in a study of human T cells and chemical hapten exposure. TCRdb reanalysed the RACE reads using MiXCR and keeps one entry per CDR3 protein. This sample yields 75,000 to 90,000 distinct CDR3 sequences, of which 10% are seen a single time; 5% belongs to the top ten. Sequenced here: whole blood, sampled in connection with sensitization to the hapten diphenylcyclopropenone (DPC). These receptor sequences come from a woman between 45 and 60 years old with alopecia areata. Some clones in this sample may be carry-over from other donors' samples. Each CDR3 is given with its conserved first and last residue. The order of the fields is V gene, clone size, J gene, D gene, CDR3 DNA, CDR3 protein. D genes are given only for firm matches. Clone size is stated in some rows and not others, as once, few, many or a class when expanded.

TRBV5-1	NA	TRBJ2-7	NA	TGCGCCAGCAGCCGAGACCGGGATCTAGGGCACGAGCAGTACTTC	CASSRDRDLGHEQYF
TRBV20-1	many	TRBJ2-5	NA	TGCAGTGCTAGTGGGGAAGAGACCCAGTACTTC	CSASGEETQYF
TRBV12-3/TRBV12-4	NA	TRBJ1-3	TRBD1	TGTGCCAGCAGTCCCGGACAGGGCACCATATATTTT	CASSPGQGTIYF
TRBV4-3	few	TRBJ2-1	NA	TGCGCCAGCAGCCAAGACGCCTTTGGGGGGAATGAGCAGTTCTTC	CASSQDAFGGNEQFF
TRBV7-9	few	TRBJ1-3	NA	TGTGCCAGCAGCTCAGGGACTTTTGGAAACACCATATATTTT	CASSSGTFGNTIYF
TRBV20-1	many	TRBJ2-3	TRBD2	TGCAGTGCTAGAGTTGGCGGGAGGGCCTTGGATACGCAGTATTTT	CSARVGGRALDTQYF
TRBV3-1	NA	TRBJ2-5	NA	TGTGCCAGCAGAGTTATGTTTAGTAATCCAGAGACCCAGTACTTC	CASRVMFSNPETQYF
TRBV20-1	few	TRBJ1-5	TRBD1	TGCAGTGCTAGAAATACAGGGGGGAATCAGCCCCAGCATTTT	CSARNTGGNQPQHF
TRBV11-3	NA	TRBJ1-3	NA	TGTGCCAGCAGCATGGGTGTAACTGGAAACACCATATATTTT	CASSMGVTGNTIYF
TRBV7-2	many	TRBJ2-3	NA	TGTGCCAGCAGCTTAGCTCGGGGAGAGGGAGATACGCAGTATTTT	CASSLARGEGDTQYF
TRBV7-9	few	TRBJ1-1	NA	TGTGCCAGCAGCCTTAGCTGGGAGCAAGCATTCTTT	CASSLSWEQAFF
TRBV20-1	many	TRBJ1-5	NA	TGCAGTGCGGGACCCTCCAATCAGCCCCAGCATTTT	CSAGPSNQPQHF
TRBV6-2/TRBV6-3	many	TRBJ2-1	TRBD2	TGTGCCAGCAGCACTCTAGCGGGGGGCAATGAGCAGTTCTTC	CASSTLAGGNEQFF
TRBV30	many	TRBJ2-1	NA	TGTGCCTGGAGTCGGTCTGGCGGTGAGCAGTTCTTC	CAWSRSGGEQFF
TRBV2	many	TRBJ2-1	NA	TGTGCCAGCAGTGAGGGGCAAGCGCCCTACAATGAGCAGTTCTTC	CASSEGQAPYNEQFF
TRBV5-1	few	TRBJ2-5	TRBD1	TGCGCCAGCAGCCCGACCGGGACAGGGGTCGAGACCCAGTACTTC	CASSPTGTGVETQYF
TRBV7-9	many	TRBJ1-1	TRBD1	TGTGCCAGCAGCTTCGGGACAGGGGCCACTGAAGCTTTCTTT	CASSFGTGATEAFF
TRBV20-1	few	TRBJ2-1	TRBD2	TGCAGTGCGCTAGGGATTCTCTCTAGCGGAGAATACAATGAGCAGTTCTTC	CSALGILSSGEYNEQFF
TRBV20-1	many	TRBJ2-2	TRBD2	TGCAGTGCCACGAGCGGGAGGCCGAACACCGGGGAGCTGTTTTTT	CSATSGRPNTGELFF
TRBV6-5	many	TRBJ2-1	TRBD2	TGTGCCAGCAGTTACTCGGGACTAGAGTTCTTC	CASSYSGLEFF
TRBV29-1	many	TRBJ1-1	NA	TGCAGCGCCAGGTGGAGGGCTGAAGCTTTCTTT	CSARWRAEAFF
TRBV12-3/TRBV12-4	NA	TRBJ2-3	NA	TGTGCCAGCAGTTTTGGCAGGGGCCGGGATACGCAGTATTTT	CASSFGRGRDTQYF
TRBV14	many	TRBJ2-6	NA	TGTGCCAGCAGCCAAGAATACAGTGGGGCCAACGTCCTGACTTTC	CASSQEYSGANVLTF
TRBV7-2	few	TRBJ2-3	NA	TGTGCCAGCAGCTTAATGGTAGAGGGGGCAGATACGCAGTATTTT	CASSLMVEGADTQYF
TRBV25-1	few	TRBJ2-2	NA	TGTGCCAGCAGTGAATATCGTGAGACACTGAACACCGGGGAGCTGTTTTTT	CASSEYRETLNTGELFF
TRBV29-1	many	TRBJ2-4	NA	TGCAGCGTTGAACCCAAGCTGCTGAACATTCAGTACTTC	CSVEPKLLNIQYF